This T cell receptor beta chain was sequenced in a study of blood T cells in healthy people across ages. Study outcomes and limitations: A greater number of naive CD4+ cells and higher diversity distinguished long-lived donors from aged donors.

The sample holds a few counts of this clonotype. No antigen is known for it. Through a sample-barcoded 5' primer and a J-beta primer mix, a second PCR was run for roughly 6 to 11 cycles. TCRdb recomputed calls from the 5' RACE reads with MiXCR, one row per CDR3 protein. The repertoire has 1,500,000 or so distinct CDR3 sequences, roughly 43% of them found once; the top ten carry more than 4%. The donors, healthy Caucasians from Russia, were aged roughly 6 to 90. Specimen: blood. The clonotype comes from a woman aged 18-29 years in good health.

The CDR3 sequence is CSARAGLAYNEQFF. The CDR3 region has the DNA TGCAGTGCTAGGGCGGGACTAGCCTACAATGAGCAGTTCTTC. The chain recombines TRBV20-1 with TRBJ2-1; TRBD2 agrees at 8 bases. There are 14 residues in the CDR3. CDR1 DFQATT and CDR2 SNEGSKA come from the germline V gene (reference sequence). V dropped 3 bases and J dropped 2; count of bases not matched to a gene: 3.